Listed here are 21 T cell receptor beta chains from one sample, sequenced in a study of Ad26.COV2.S vaccination and SARS-CoV-2 variants. Libraries were prepared by immunoSEQ multiplex PCR; TCRdb keeps only in-frame clonotypes and omits some of them. The profile shows some 39,000 clones, roughly 84% of them singletons. The starting material was peripheral blood, obtained after recovery from COVID-19. The receptors shown here come from a human donor who had recovered from COVID-19.

The chain carries TRBV19 and TRBJ1-5; no reliable D call. Germline CDR1 is LNHDA and CDR2 is SQIVND (reference sequence). V was trimmed by 5 bases and J by 3 bases, leaving 8 bases between them. The CDR3 has 13 residues. The CDR3 protein is CASSPGHNQPQHF. The CDR3 DNA sequence: TGTGCCAGTAGTCCCGGGCACAATCAGCCCCAGCATTTT. Using reference TRBV19 and TRBJ1-5 for the parts outside the CDR3, the full variable domain is DGGITQSPKYLFRKEGQNVTLSCEQNLNHDAMYWYRQDPGQGLRLIYYSQIVNDFQKGDIAEGYSVSREKKESFPLTVTSAQKNPTAFYLCASSPGHNQPQHFGDGTRLSIL.

The CDR3 DNA follows: TGTGCCAGCAGCTTTGGAGGAAACCAAGAGACCCAGTACTTC. This translates into CASSFGGNQETQYF. This rearrangement joins TRBV7-2 to TRBJ2-5; tentatively, D is TRBD2 (5 bases). Germline V CDR1 and CDR2: SGHTA, FQGNSA. The CDR3 extends over 14 amino acids. Trimming took off 3 bases at V and 0 bases at J, with 8 bases between the two ends.

This chain joins TRBV7-9 and TRBJ1-2; a possible D gene is TRBD1 (5 bases). Germline V gene lookup returns CDR1 SEHNR and CDR2 FQNEAQ (reference sequence). This CDR3 contains 17 residues. Trimming stripped 1 base from V and 4 bases from J, with 19 bases between. The CDR3 region is CASSLEIVGDDLYGYTF. CDR3 DNA sequence: TGTGCCAGCAGCTTAGAAATCGTTGGGGACGACCTCTATGGCTACACCTTC.

Worth noting for this clone: A read error may produce the germline difference seen at one junction end. V and J are TRBV7-9 and TRBJ1-1, with D perhaps matching TRBD1 (6 bases). Germline V gives CDR1 SEHNR, CDR2 FQNEAQ (reference sequence). The CDR3 covers 16 residues. The CDR3 sequence is CASSIAVGQKGTEAFF. In DNA, the CDR3 is TGTGCCAGCAGCATAGCCGTTGGACAGAAGGGCACTGAAGCTTTCTTT.

V is TRBV5-6 and J is TRBJ1-2; D is possibly TRBD1 (5 bases). The CDR3 extends over 14 amino acids. Trimming left V 1 base short and J 4 bases short, with 11 bases between. Germline V lookup: CDR1 SGHDT, CDR2 YYEEEE. CDR3 nucleotide sequence: TGTGCCAGCAGCTTGCAGGGAGGGGTCTATGGCTACACCTTC. Protein: CASSLQGGVYGYTF.

This clone showed up just once. This chain links TRBV20-1 with TRBJ1-2; D not resolved. There are 10 residues in the CDR3. Trimming pared 3 bases from V and 8 bases from J, leaving 7 bases between. The germline gives CDR1 DFQATT, CDR2 SNEGSKA (reference sequence). The CDR3 region is CSASVRGYTF. CDR3 coding DNA: TGCAGTGCTAGTGTTAGGGGCTACACCTTC.

V usage is TRBV5-1 and J usage is TRBJ1-3, with D unresolved. The CDR3 has 13 residues. In germline, CDR1 is SGHRS, CDR2 YFSETQ. V shed 4 bases and J shed 1 base, with 6 bases lying between them. In nucleotides, the CDR3 is TGCGCCAGCAGCCCGGGTTCTGGAAACACCATATATTTT. Amino acid sequence: CASSPGSGNTIYF.

This clone was seen a single time. The rearrangement links TRBV10-3 to TRBJ2-5; D is undetermined. CDR1 ENHRY and CDR2 SYGVKD come from the germline V gene. The CDR3 runs 13 residues. V was clipped by 0 bases and J by 5 bases, with 7 bases between them. CDR3 bases: TGTGCCATCAGTGAGTCCTGGCGGGAGACCCAGTACTTC. Amino acid sequence: CAISESWRETQYF.

This clone was recorded a few times. DNA of the CDR3: TGTGCCAGCAGTGAAGTCGGGAACACAGATACGCAGTATTTT. As protein: CASSEVGNTDTQYF. V and J are TRBV6-1 and TRBJ2-3, with a possible D match to TRBD2 (5 bases). In germline, CDR1 is MNHNS, CDR2 SASEGT. V lost 1 base and J lost 2, with 7 bases in between. The CDR3 length is 14 residues.

The gene calls are TRBV5-1 and TRBJ1-1; a possible D gene is TRBD1 (6 bases). This CDR3 has 14 residues. With 4 bases removed from V and 11 bases from J, the gap between germline ends came to 21 bases. The V gene's germline CDR1 is SGHRS and CDR2 YFSETQ. CDR3 sequence: CASSPDRSLKIAFF. In DNA, the CDR3 is TGCGCCAGCAGCCCTGACAGGAGTCTAAAGATCGCTTTCTTT.

The chain combines TRBV6-5 with TRBJ1-1, with D maybe TRBD1 (5 bases). The CDR3 totals 14 residues. Germline V lookup: CDR1 MNHEY, CDR2 SVGAGI. The V end lost 6 bases, the J end lost 2 bases, and 13 bases lay between the germline ends. CDR3 sequence (DNA): TGTGCCAGCAGGGTCAGGGAAAGCAACACTGAAGCTTTCTTT. This translates into CASRVRESNTEAFF.

The rearrangement joins TRBV24-1 to TRBJ2-1, with TRBD2 identical over 11 bases. This CDR3 has 14 amino acids. V shed 9 bases and J 5 bases; nucleotides not matched to a gene: 5. Germline CDR1 is KGHDR and CDR2 is SFDVKD. CDR3 sequence reads: CATGLAGGHNEQFF. The CDR3 DNA follows: TGTGCCACCGGTCTAGCGGGAGGCCACAATGAGCAGTTCTTC.

This chain joins TRBV18 and TRBJ1-4; D possibly corresponds to TRBD1 (5 bases). The CDR3 has 16 residues. The V and J ends lost 2 bases and 2 bases respectively, with 12 bases between them. Germline assignment: CDR1 KGHSH and CDR2 LQKENI. CDR3 DNA: TGTGCCAGCTCACCAGGGGAGGGGACCACTAATGAAAAACTGTTTTTT. It codes for CASSPGEGTTNEKLFF. The full variable domain, in which reference TRBV18 and TRBJ1-4 provide the parts outside the CDR3, is NAGVMQNPRHLVRRRGQEARLRCSPMKGHSHVYWYRQLPEEGLKFMVYLQKENIIDESGMPKERFSAEFPKEGPSILRIQQVVRGDSAAYFCASSPGEGTTNEKLFFGSGTQLSVL.

The CDR3 DNA reads as TGTGCCAGCAGTCCGGTCATCCGGGACAGAAATGGCTACACCTTC. Translation gives CASSPVIRDRNGYTF. This chain links TRBV27 with TRBJ1-2, with TRBD1 matching over 7 bases. The CDR3 contains 15 residues. The germline gives CDR1 MNHEY, CDR2 SMNVEV (reference sequence). Unmatched junction bases numbered 12, after V lost 5 bases and J lost 6 bases.

The gene calls are TRBV18 and TRBJ1-5; 8 bases fit TRBD1. The germline V gene has CDR1 KGHSH and CDR2 LQKENI. Germline trimming cut 2 bases from V and 7 bases from J; bases unmatched to any gene: 10. The CDR3 has 16 amino acids. DNA for the CDR3: TGTGCCAGCTCACCAATGGAAAACAGGGGGTACCAGCCCCAGCATTTT. Translated, it gives CASSPMENRGYQPQHF. Based on the CDR3 plus reference TRBV18 and TRBJ1-5, the full variable domain is NAGVMQNPRHLVRRRGQEARLRCSPMKGHSHVYWYRQLPEEGLKFMVYLQKENIIDESGMPKERFSAEFPKEGPSILRIQQVVRGDSAAYFCASSPMENRGYQPQHFGDGTRLSIL.

J is TRBJ2-7 and V is TRBV20-1; D remains unclear. CDR1 DFQATT and CDR2 SNEGSKA come from the germline V gene (reference sequence). Trimming pared 3 bases from V and 6 bases from J, leaving 9 bases between. The CDR3 totals 11 residues. The chain's CDR3 is CSASPGSEQYF. The CDR3 DNA is TGCAGTGCTAGCCCTGGGTCCGAGCAGTACTTC.

The gene calls are TRBV4-2 and TRBJ2-1; unclear D gene. This CDR3 is 15 amino acids long. V was shortened by 0 bases and J by 8 bases, with 14 bases between the two germline ends. CDR1 is LGHNA, CDR2 YNFKEQ, per germline. CDR3 DNA sequence: TGTGCCAGCAGCCAAGACCCGGACCCGCGCGATGAGCAGTTCTTC. Translated: CASSQDPDPRDEQFF.

This clone was recorded only once. V usage is TRBV27 and J usage is TRBJ1-1, with a weak D call TRBD1 (6 bases). From germline, CDR1 is MNHEY and CDR2 SMNVEV (reference sequence). This CDR3 spans 14 amino acids. V dropped 3 bases and J dropped 6 bases, with 14 bases sitting between them. The CDR3 sequence: CASSLSTGSAEAFF. CDR3 bases: TGTGCCAGCAGTTTGTCCACAGGGAGTGCTGAAGCTTTCTTT.

The chain employs TRBV7-9 and TRBJ1-1; D possibly corresponds to TRBD1 (5 bases). The ends were cut back, 4 bases at V and 1 base at J, with 13 bases in the middle. The CDR3 is made up of 15 amino acids. Germline V lookup: CDR1 SEHNR, CDR2 FQNEAQ (reference sequence). In DNA form, the CDR3 reads TGTGCCAGCAGCTGGGACCGAGGAGAGAACACTGAAGCTTTCTTT. Encoded protein: CASSWDRGENTEAFF.

The chain combines TRBV6-5 with TRBJ1-1, with 7 bases that match TRBD1. CDR1 and CDR2 from the germline V gene are MNHEY and SVGAGI. The CDR3 runs 14 residues. Unmatched junction bases numbered 3, after V lost 2 bases and J lost 3 bases. CDR3 sequence: CASSYTGEDTEAFF. CDR3 DNA sequence: TGTGCCAGCAGTTACACAGGGGAGGACACTGAAGCTTTCTTT.

J is TRBJ2-1 and V is TRBV5-5; D gene uncertain. The ends were cut back, 0 bases at V and 4 bases at J, with 11 bases in the middle. The CDR3 contains 15 residues. Germline V gene data show CDR1 as SGHKS and CDR2 as YYEKEE (reference sequence). The CDR3 DNA is TGTGCCAGCAGCTTGGGACCAGTCATATACAATGAGCAGTTCTTC. Translating it yields CASSLGPVIYNEQFF. Based on the CDR3 plus reference TRBV5-5 and TRBJ2-1, the full variable domain is DAGVTQSPTHLIKTRGQQVTLRCSPISGHKSVSWYQQVLGQGPQFIFQYYEKEERGRGNFPDRFSARQFPNYSSELNVNALLLGDSALYLCASSLGPVIYNEQFFGPGTRLTVL.